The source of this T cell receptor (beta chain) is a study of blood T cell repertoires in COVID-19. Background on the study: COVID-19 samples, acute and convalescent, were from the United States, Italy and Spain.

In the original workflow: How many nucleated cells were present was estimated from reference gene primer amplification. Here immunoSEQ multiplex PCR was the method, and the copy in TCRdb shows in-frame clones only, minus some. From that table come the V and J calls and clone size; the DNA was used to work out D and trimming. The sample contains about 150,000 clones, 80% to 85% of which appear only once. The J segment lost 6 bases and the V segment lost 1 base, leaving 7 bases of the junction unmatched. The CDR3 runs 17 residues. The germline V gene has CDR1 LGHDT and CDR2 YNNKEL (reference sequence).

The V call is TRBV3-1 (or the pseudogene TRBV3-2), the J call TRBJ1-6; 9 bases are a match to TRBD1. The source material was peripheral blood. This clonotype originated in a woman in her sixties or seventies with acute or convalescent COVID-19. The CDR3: CASSQATGGWGNSPLHF. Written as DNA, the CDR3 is TGTGCCAGCAGCCAAGCTACAGGGGGCTGGGGTAATTCACCCCTCCACTTT.